This T cell receptor beta chain emerged from a study of T cell changes during pregnancy in multiple sclerosis. Generated by immunoSEQ multiplex PCR, the TCRdb table keeps only in-frame clones and is missing some. Of roughly 110,000 clones in the sample, around 90% were seen once. Germline values: CDR1 SGDLS, CDR2 YYNGEE. The CDR3 runs 18 residues. Trimming cost V 1 base and J 1 base; bases outside gene matches: 10. The sequenced sample was peripheral blood, obtained in the third trimester of pregnancy. The receptor comes from a female donor in good health, enrolled as a control in a pregnancy study. The genes are TRBV9 and TRBJ2-3; 9 bases match TRBD2. The CDR3 loop is CASSVHPESSGGTDTQYF. CDR3 DNA sequence: TGTGCCAGCAGCGTACACCCAGAGTCTAGCGGGGGCACAGATACGCAGTATTTT.